The clone carrying this T cell receptor (beta chain) has just a few counts. Since the library was made to target alpha chains, this beta chain is a stray read and its abundance is not meaningful. The trim removed 6 bases at V and 0 bases at J, leaving 13 bases unmatched. Germline V CDR1 and CDR2: SNHLY, FYNNEI. CDR3 length: 19 amino acids. Unique molecular identifiers, one per molecule, were present on every TCR cDNA molecule. TCRdb re-called the 5' RACE reads with MiXCR, one entry per CDR3 protein. The sample shows about 9,000 distinct CDR3 sequences, around 4.6% of them seen only once. The data belong to a study of spatial heterogeneity in lung cancer. The time point denotes: sample taken at primary tumor resection. No cell sorting; template was whole RNA from tumor, lung tissue or PBMC. The cohort: over 70 early-stage, untreated non-small cell lung cancer patients.

This clonotype originated in a male donor with early-stage non-small cell lung cancer. The V gene is TRBV2, the J gene TRBJ2-1; 11 bases align to TRBD2. The sequencing used PBMCs, collected at surgery. The CDR3 DNA sequence: TGTGCCAGCAGACCCGTGGTAGCGGGGGGGATCGGCTCCTACAATGAGCAGTTCTTC. Translating gives CASRPVVAGGIGSYNEQFF. Based on the CDR3 plus reference TRBV2 and TRBJ2-1, the full variable domain is EPEVTQTPSHQVTQMGQEVILRCVPISNHLYFYWYRQILGQKVEFLVSFYNNEISEKSEIFDDQFSVERPDGSNFTLKIRSTKLEDSAMYFCASRPVVAGGIGSYNEQFFGPGTRLTVL.